This TCR beta chain appears in the sequencing data of a study of monozygotic twins with inflammatory bowel disease. This CDR3 contains 13 residues. Germline V gene data show CDR1 as SGHDT and CDR2 as YYEEEE. TCRdb reanalyzed the 5' RACE reads and collapses them to one entry per CDR3 protein, without DNA. The specimen's table records roughly 200,000 distinct CDR3 sequences. This sequence was found in a human donor with ulcerative colitis or Crohn's disease, or a healthy co-twin of an affected twin (not recorded which). The rearrangement joins TRBV5-6 to TRBJ1-2; TCRdb outputs TRBD1, but without DNA this stays unchecked. Sequenced sample: blood. The CDR3 loop is CASSGQGNYGYTF.